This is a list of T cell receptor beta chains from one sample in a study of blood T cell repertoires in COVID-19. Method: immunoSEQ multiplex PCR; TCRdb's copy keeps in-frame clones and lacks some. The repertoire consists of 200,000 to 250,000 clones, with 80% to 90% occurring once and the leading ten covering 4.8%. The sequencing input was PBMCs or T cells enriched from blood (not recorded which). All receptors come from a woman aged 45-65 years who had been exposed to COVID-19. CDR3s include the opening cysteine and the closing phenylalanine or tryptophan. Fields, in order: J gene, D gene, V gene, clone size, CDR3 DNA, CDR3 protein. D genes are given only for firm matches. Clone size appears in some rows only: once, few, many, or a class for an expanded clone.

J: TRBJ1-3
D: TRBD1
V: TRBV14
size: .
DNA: TGTGCCAGCAGCTCCGGGACAGGGGCATTCATCTCTGGAAACACCATATATTTT
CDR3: CASSSGTGAFISGNTIYF

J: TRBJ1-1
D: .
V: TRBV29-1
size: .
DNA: TGCAGCGTTGCCCAACTCCTACAGGGACGGGACACTGAAGCTTTCTTT
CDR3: CSVAQLLQGRDTEAFF

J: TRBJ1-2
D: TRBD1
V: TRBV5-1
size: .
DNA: TGCGCCAGCGCCTCCGGGACAGGGAACTATGGCTACACCTTC
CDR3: CASASGTGNYGYTF

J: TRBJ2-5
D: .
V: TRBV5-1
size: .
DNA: TGCGCCAGCAGACTTAGTAACGGCGGAGAGACCCAGTACTTC
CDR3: CASRLSNGGETQYF

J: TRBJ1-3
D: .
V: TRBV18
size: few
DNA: TGTGCCAGCTCCCGGACAGCGTCAACCTCTGGAAACACCATATATTTT
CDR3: CASSRTASTSGNTIYF

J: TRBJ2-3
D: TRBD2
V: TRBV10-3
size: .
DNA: TGTGCCATCAGTGGCGAGCGGGGAAGCACAGATACGCAGTATTTT
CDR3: CAISGERGSTDTQYF

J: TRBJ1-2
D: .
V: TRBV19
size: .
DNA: TGTGCCAGTAGCCTTGGTGCGGGTTACACCTTC
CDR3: CASSLGAGYTF

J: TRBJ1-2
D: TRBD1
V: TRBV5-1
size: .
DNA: TGCGCCAGCAGCTCAAGGACAGGAGGTGGCTATGGCTACACCTTC
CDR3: CASSSRTGGGYGYTF

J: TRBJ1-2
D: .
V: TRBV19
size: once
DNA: TGTGCCAGTAGTAGACAGTCGGAGTATGGCTACACCTTC
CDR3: CASSRQSEYGYTF

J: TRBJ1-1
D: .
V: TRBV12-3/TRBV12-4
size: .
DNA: TGTGCCAGCAGCCTCGGAAAGGGGGCTTTCTTT
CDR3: CASSLGKGAFF

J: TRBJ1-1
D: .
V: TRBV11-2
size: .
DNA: TGTGCCAGCAGCTTACTTGGAGGGGCGGACACTGAAGCTTTCTTT
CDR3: CASSLLGGADTEAFF

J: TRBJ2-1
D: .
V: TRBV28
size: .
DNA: TGTGCCAGCACCAGTAGGGACATAGACTTCAATGAGCAGTTCTTC
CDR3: CASTSRDIDFNEQFF

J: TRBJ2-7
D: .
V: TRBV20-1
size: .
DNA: TGCAGTGCGAGTTACAGCCGTCAAAGCTCCTACGAGCAGTACTTC
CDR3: CSASYSRQSSYEQYF

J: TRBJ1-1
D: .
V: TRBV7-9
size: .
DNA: TGTGCCAGCAGCTTAATGTTAGTAGTGACTGAAGCTTTCTTT
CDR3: CASSLMLVVTEAFF

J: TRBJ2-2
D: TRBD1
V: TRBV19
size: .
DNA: TGTGCCAGTAGTATTAAGGGGGCCGCCGGGGAGCTGTTTTTT
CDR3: CASSIKGAAGELFF

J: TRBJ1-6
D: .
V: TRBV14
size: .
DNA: TGTGCCAGCAGCCAGGGGGCCGATAATTCACCCCTCCACTTT
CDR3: CASSQGADNSPLHF

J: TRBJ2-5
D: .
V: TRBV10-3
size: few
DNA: TGTGCCATCAGGGAGACTAGGAGCCAAGAGACCCAGTACTTC
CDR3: CAIRETRSQETQYF

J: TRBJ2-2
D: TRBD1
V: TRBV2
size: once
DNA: TGTGCCAGCAGTCGCCCCGGGACAGGGGCTGTCGGGGAGCTGTTTTTT
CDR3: CASSRPGTGAVGELFF

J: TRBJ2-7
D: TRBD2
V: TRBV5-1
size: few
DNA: TGCGCCAGCAGCTTGTCGGCGGGGGGCGAGCAGTACTTC
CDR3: CASSLSAGGEQYF

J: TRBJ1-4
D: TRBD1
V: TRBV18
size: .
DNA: TGTGCCAGCTATTCCGGGACAGCCCGAGCAAAACTGTTTTTT
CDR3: CASYSGTARAKLFF

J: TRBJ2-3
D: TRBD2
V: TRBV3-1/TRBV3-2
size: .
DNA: TGTGCCAGCAGCCAAGAAACTAGCGGGGTCGGCACAGATACGCAGTATTTT
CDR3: CASSQETSGVGTDTQYF

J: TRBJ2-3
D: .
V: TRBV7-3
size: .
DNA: TGTGCCAGCAGCTTAGAGGGGACAAGCACAGATACGCAGTATTTT
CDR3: CASSLEGTSTDTQYF

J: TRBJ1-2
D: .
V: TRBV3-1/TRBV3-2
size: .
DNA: TGTGCCAGCAGCCAAGGTAGTCAATCTGGCTACACCTTC
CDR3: CASSQGSQSGYTF

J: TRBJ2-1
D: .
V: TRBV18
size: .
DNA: TGTGCTTCATCTCTGGAGGCAAACAATGAGCAGTTCTTC
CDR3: CASSLEANNEQFF

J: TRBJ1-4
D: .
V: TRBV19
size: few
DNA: TGTGCCAGTAGTAAGCCAAATGAAAAACTGTTTTTT
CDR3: CASSKPNEKLFF

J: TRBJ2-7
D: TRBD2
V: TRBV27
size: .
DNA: TGTGCCAGCAGTTTATCGTGGGGGGGATCCTACGAGCAGTACTTC
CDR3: CASSLSWGGSYEQYF

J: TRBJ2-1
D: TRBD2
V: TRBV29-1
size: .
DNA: TGCAGCGTTCGGGCCCTAGCGGGGAAAGGTAATGAGCAGTTCTTC
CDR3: CSVRALAGKGNEQFF

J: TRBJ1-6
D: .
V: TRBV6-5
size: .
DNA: TGTGCCAGCAGGCGGGGGCAGGATAATTCACCCCTCCACTTT
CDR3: CASRRGQDNSPLHF

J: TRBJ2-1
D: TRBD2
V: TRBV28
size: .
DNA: TGTGCCAGCAGTTTAAGAGGACTAGGCATTTCGGGTGAGCAGTTCTTC
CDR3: CASSLRGLGISGEQFF

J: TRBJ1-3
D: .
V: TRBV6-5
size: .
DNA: TGTGCCAGCGGAGCCCGGGGAAACACCATATATTTT
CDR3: CASGARGNTIYF

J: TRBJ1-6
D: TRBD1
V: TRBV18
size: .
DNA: TGTGCCAGCTCACCTTCCTCCGGGACAGCTAATTCACCCCTCCACTTT
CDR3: CASSPSSGTANSPLHF

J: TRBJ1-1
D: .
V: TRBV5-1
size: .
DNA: TGCGCCAGCAGCTTGGCCGGTTACAGGGTGGGCACTGAAGCTTTCTTT
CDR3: CASSLAGYRVGTEAFF

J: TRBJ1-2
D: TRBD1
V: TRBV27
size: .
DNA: TGTGCCAGCAGCCTCGACAGGGACTATGGCTACACCTTC
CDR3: CASSLDRDYGYTF

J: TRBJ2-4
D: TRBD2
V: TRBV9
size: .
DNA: TGTGCCAGCAGCGTAGACGGGGGGGTAAACATTCAGTACTTC
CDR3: CASSVDGGVNIQYF

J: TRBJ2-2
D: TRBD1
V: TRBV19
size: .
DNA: TGTGCCACCAGGGGGAGAGGGGAGCTGTTTTTT
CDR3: CATRGRGELFF

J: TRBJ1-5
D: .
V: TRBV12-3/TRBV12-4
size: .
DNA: TGTGCCACCCCTTTAGGGGTTCATCAGCCCCAGCATTTT
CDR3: CATPLGVHQPQHF

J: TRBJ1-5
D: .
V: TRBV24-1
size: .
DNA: TGTGCCACCAGTGACTTTAGCAATCAGCCCCAGCATTTT
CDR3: CATSDFSNQPQHF

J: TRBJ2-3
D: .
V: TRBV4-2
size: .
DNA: TGTGCCAGCAGCCGTCCTCCCGGGCCCACGGGGGCAGATACGCAGTATTTT
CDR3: CASSRPPGPTGADTQYF

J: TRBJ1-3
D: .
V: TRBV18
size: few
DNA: TGTGCCAGCTCACCACTCGTTCAGTCGTTAACCTCCTCTGGAAACACCATATATTTT
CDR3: CASSPLVQSLTSSGNTIYF

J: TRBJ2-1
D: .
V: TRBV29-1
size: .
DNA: TGCAGCGGAACGAGCTACAATGAGCAGTTCTTC
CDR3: CSGTSYNEQFF

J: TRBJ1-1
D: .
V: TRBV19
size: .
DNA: TGTGCCAGTAGTATAGACCGGAACACTGAAGCTTTCTTT
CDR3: CASSIDRNTEAFF

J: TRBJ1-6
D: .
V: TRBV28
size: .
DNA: TGTGCCAGCAGTAACTCCAGGGACTCTAATTCACCCCTCCACTTT
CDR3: CASSNSRDSNSPLHF